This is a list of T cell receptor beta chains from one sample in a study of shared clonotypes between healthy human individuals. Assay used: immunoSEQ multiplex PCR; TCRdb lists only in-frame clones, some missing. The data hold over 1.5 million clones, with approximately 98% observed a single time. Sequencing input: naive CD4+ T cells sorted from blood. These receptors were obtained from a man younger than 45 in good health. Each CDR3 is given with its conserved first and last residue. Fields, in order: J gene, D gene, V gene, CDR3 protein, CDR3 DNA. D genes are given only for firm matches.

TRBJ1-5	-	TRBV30	CAWSALSGSDVNQPQHF	TGTGCCTGGAGTGCACTCTCCGGGAGCGACGTCAATCAGCCCCAGCATTTT
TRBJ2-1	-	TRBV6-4	CASSDSYNEQFF	TGTGCCAGCAGTGACTCTTACAATGAGCAGTTCTTC
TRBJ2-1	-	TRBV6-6	CASSFNRDFSFNEQFF	TGTGCCAGCAGTTTTAACCGGGACTTCTCTTTCAATGAGCAGTTCTTC
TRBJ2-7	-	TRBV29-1	CSVKDGKYEQYF	TGCAGCGTTAAGGACGGGAAATACGAGCAGTACTTC
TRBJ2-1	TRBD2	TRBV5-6	CASSPRLAGGPGGEQFF	TGTGCCAGCAGCCCGAGACTAGCGGGAGGGCCAGGGGGTGAGCAGTTCTTC
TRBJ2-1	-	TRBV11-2	CASSHTGPDNEQFF	TGTGCCAGCAGCCACACGGGTCCCGACAATGAGCAGTTCTTC
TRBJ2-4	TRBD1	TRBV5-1	CASSRRDRVPNIQYF	TGCGCCAGCAGCCGTCGGGACAGGGTTCCAAACATTCAGTACTTC
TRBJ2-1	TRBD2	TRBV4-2	CASSQVSREVLDDNEQFF	TGTGCCAGCAGCCAAGTCTCCCGGGAGGTTCTGGACGACAATGAGCAGTTCTTC
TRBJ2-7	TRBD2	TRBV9	CASSASGRANEQYF	TGTGCCAGCAGCGCTAGCGGGAGGGCCAACGAGCAGTACTTC
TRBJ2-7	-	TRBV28	CASSLRTYEQYF	TGTGCCAGCAGCCTCCGAACCTACGAGCAGTACTTC